The clone carrying this T cell receptor (beta chain) was observed a handful of times. The data were taken from a study of identical twins. Among all donors, each was a healthy Caucasian. MiXCR was run by TCRdb on the 5' RACE reads, yielding one entry per CDR3 protein. Among 450,000 to 600,000 distinct CDR3 sequences listed, around 20% were seen once. CDR3 length: 15 residues. CDR1 is GTSNPN and CDR2 is SVGIG in the germline V gene (reference sequence). Trimming took 3 bases from V and 3 from J; bases not matched to a gene: 6. The same specimen was also included in a second study, on yellow fever vaccine responses in identical twins. That source reports: Twins reportedly appeared to share part of their vaccine T cell response while keeping part individual.

The sequencing input was CD4+ T cells sorted from blood. The J gene is TRBJ2-2, the V gene TRBV30; TRBD2 agrees at 8 bases. This clonotype originated in a woman between 18 and 29 years old in good health. Here the CDR3 reads CAWRGSGKYTGELFF. The CDR3 DNA reads TGTGCCTGGAGGGGTAGCGGGAAATACACCGGGGAGCTGTTTTTT.